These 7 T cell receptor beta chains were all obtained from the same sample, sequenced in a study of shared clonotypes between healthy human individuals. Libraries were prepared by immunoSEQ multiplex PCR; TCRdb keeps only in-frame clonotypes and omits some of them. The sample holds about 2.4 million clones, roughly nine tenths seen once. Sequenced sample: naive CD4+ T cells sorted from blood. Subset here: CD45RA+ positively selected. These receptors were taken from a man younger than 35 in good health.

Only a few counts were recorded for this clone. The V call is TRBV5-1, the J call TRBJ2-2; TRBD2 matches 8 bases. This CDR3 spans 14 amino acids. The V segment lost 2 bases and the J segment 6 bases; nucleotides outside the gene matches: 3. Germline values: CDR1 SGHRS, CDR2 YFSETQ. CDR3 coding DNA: TGCGCCAGCAGCTTTAGCGGGGAGGCCGGGGAGCTGTTTTTT. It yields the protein CASSFSGEAGELFF.

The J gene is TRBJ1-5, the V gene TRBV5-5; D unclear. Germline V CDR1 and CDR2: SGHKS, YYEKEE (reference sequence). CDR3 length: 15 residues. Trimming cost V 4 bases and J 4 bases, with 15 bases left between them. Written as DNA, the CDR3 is TGTGCCAGCAGCCTAGAGTTGAGTAAGAATCAGCCCCAGCATTTT. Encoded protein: CASSLELSKNQPQHF.

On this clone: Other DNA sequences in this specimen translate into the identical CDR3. Here the CDR3 reads CASSPGLAGYNEQFF. The CDR3 DNA reads as TGTGCCAGCAGCCCCGGACTAGCGGGCTACAATGAGCAGTTCTTC. The chain carries TRBV11-3 and TRBJ2-1; 11 bases fit TRBD2. The germline V gene has CDR1 SGHNT and CDR2 YENEEA. V trimming: 5 bases; J trimming: 3 bases; junction bases outside the gene matches: 3. The CDR3 length is 15 residues.

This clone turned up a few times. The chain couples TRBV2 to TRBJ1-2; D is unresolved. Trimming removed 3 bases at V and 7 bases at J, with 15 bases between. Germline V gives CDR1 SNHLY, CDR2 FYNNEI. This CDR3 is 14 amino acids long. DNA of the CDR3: TGTGCCAGCAGTGATGCAAGAACCTCGGGTGGCTACACCTTC. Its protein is CASSDARTSGGYTF.

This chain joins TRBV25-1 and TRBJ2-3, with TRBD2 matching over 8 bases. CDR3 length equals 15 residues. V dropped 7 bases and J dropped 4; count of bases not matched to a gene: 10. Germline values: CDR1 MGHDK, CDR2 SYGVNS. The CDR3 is CASILPGGPPDTQYF. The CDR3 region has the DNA TGTGCCAGCATTTTGCCGGGAGGGCCCCCAGATACGCAGTATTTT.

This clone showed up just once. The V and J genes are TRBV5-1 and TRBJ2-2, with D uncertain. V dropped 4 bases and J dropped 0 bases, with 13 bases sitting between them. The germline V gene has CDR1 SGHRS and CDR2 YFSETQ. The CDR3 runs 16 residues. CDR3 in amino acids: CASSEQRTSNTGELFF. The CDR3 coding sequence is TGCGCCAGCAGCGAACAGCGTACCTCGAACACCGGGGAGCTGTTTTTT.

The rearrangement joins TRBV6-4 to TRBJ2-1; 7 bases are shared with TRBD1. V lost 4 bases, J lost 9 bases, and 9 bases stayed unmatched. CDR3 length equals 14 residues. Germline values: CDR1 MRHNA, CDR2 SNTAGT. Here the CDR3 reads CASSAATGFSEQFF. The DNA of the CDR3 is TGTGCCAGCAGTGCAGCGACAGGGTTTTCTGAGCAGTTCTTC.